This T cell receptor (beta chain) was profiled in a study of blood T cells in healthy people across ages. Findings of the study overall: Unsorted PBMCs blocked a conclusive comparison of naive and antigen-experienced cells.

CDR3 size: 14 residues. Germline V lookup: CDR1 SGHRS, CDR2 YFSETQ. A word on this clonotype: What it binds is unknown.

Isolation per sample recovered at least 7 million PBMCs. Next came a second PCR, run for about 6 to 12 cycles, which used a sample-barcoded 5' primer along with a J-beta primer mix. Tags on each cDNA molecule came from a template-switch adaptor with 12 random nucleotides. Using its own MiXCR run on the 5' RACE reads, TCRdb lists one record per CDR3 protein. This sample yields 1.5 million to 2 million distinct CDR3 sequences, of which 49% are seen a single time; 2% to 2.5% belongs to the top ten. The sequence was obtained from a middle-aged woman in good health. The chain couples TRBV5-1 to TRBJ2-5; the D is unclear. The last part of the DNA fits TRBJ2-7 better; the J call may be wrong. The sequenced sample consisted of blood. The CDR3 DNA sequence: TGCGCCAGCAGCTTAGGCTTGCATACAAACGAGCAGTACTTC. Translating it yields CASSLGLHTNEQYF.